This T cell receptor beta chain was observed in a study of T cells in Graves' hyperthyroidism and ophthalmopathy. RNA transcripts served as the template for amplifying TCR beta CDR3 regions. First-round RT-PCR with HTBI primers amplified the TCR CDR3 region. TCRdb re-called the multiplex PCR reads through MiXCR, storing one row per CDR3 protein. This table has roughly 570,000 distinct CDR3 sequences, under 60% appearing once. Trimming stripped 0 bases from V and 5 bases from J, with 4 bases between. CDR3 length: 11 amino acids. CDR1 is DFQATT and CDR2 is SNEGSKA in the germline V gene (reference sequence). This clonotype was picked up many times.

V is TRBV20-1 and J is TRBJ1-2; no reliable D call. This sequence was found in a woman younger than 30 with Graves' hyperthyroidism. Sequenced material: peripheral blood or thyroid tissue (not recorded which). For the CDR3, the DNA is TGCAGTGCTAGAGATCCGTATGGCTACACCTTC. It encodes CSARDPYGYTF.